Sequencing of this T cell receptor (beta chain) was carried out in a study of human T cells and chemical hapten exposure (TCRdb year 2021). In terms of the full investigation: For sensitization, 2% DPC in acetone was applied to a roughly 2 cm by roughly 2 cm area of upper inner arm skin. Patients additionally received weekly therapeutic DPC doses to the scalp throughout the approximately 25-week study period. Patch testing on the upper back used Finn chambers containing 0.01% DPC, with scoring done after 6 days according to International Contact Dermatitis Research Group standards. Alopecia areata with under or over 50% scalp involvement, alopecia totalis and alopecia universalis were represented in the patient cohort, which was mostly female. Libraries were pooled for sequencing, and per-sample TCR yields varied mainly because of small differences in library volumes within the pool. The study tracked peripheral blood TCR repertoire changes in vivo during primary and secondary sensitization to the hapten diphenylcyclopropenone (DPC) in alopecia patients. Patient blood was sampled pre-sensitization (week 0) and at 2, 6 and about 24 weeks after DPC sensitization. For TCR sequencing, blood came from 25 to 35 alopecia patients at anywhere from one to four time points (pre-sensitization, 2, 6 and 24 weeks).

From the germline V gene, CDR1 is SQVTM and CDR2 is ANQGSEA. Inclusive of the bounding cysteine and phenylalanine, the CDR3 is 14 residues long. The only DNA kept is the CDR3, 42 bases in frame from the first base. With respect to this clonotype: It lacks a known antigen. Sequence at one end of the junction differs from germline and may be a read error.

This specimen's time point label, per the study, means: pre-sensitization, week 0. Sample treatment or condition, as interpreted from the label and publication: therapeutic diphenylcyclopropenone sensitization with weekly scalp DPC. At each patch-test visit, blood was drawn before the patch test was applied. Eligible patients were aged 18 to 70, diagnosed with alopecia, deemed suitable for DPC therapy, and excluded if pregnant. Total RNA was extracted from unfractionated whole blood collected in Tempus Blood RNA tubes. Here is what the overall study found, with its caveats: DPC sensitization did not change how many TCRs were above 1 in 1000 frequency, and no evidence was found of alterations in global repertoire structure. A positive correlation was found between the number of PT1 expanded TCRs and patch test score, with significance reached at thresholds 8, 16 and 32 but not 4. Because all patients had alopecia, a presumed autoimmune disease, the immune response of the patients might differ from that of healthy individuals. After repeated subsampling, the strength of the expansion versus patch-test correlation and the threshold at which it became significant changed. Compared with pre-sensitization or healthy control sets, expanded TCRs formed significantly more large CDR3 similarity clusters, which is consistent with antigen-driven responses.

Libraries were built with RACE. TCRdb lists the instrument as NextSeq 500. Library preparation attached unique molecular identifiers to individual cDNA molecules for quantitative, reproducible TCR counting. Both TCR alpha and TCR beta chains were sequenced from each blood RNA sample. On the study's bioinformatics: The median number of TCRs per sample was 90,000 to 100,000, ranging from roughly 23,224 to 690,600. The Decombinator software suite was used to annotate V, J and CDR3 in the TCR reads. To make PS versus PT1 abundance plots, every sample was subsampled to the same number of TCRs (28,000). Expanded TCRs were defined as absent before sensitization and observed at least eight times at the 2-week time point. The public reads were reprocessed in TCRdb via fastp at Q25 and MiXCR, keeping in-frame beta chains. Entries that share a CDR3 protein sequence are merged under the most common genes and DNA. The V and J calls reflect TCRdb's pipeline rather than the authors' work. Counted in this sample were more than 150,000 distinct CDR3 sequences; more than 25% of them appeared once. Approximately 3% of the sample is taken by the ten largest.

The sequence derives from a young woman with alopecia areata. Some clones in this sample may be carry-over from other donors' samples. Sequencing used whole blood, obtained in connection with sensitization to the hapten diphenylcyclopropenone (DPC). The chain is encoded by TRBV29-1 joined to TRBJ1-2; 9 bases in between match TRBD1. The sequenced DNA is TGCAGCGTTGTTGGGGGGACAGGGCAGCCTGGCTGCACCTTC. This is translated as CSVVGGTGQPGCTF.